Only one count was recorded for the clone carrying this T cell receptor beta chain. The germline V gene has CDR1 LNHNV and CDR2 YYDKDF (reference sequence). Trimming removed 0 bases at V and 8 bases at J, with 8 bases between. The CDR3 covers 13 residues. The sample comes from a study of blood T cell repertoires in COVID-19. On the study more broadly: T cells, B-cell-depleted T cells, or PBMCs provided the cDNA or gDNA that served as material.

Participants reported their clinical history, and cohort assignment relied on those reports. TCRdb's table, derived via immunoSEQ multiplex PCR, lists solely in-frame clones and lacks some. The sample yields 200,000 to 300,000 clones, roughly 89% seen once. The sequenced sample was PBMCs or T cells enriched from blood (not recorded which). The receptor comes from a woman aged 30 to 39 with acute COVID-19. The chain uses TRBV15 and TRBJ1-5; D remains unclear. CDR3 in amino acids: CATSRDRGEPQHF. CDR3 nucleotides: TGTGCCACCAGCAGAGATCGAGGAGAGCCCCAGCATTTT.